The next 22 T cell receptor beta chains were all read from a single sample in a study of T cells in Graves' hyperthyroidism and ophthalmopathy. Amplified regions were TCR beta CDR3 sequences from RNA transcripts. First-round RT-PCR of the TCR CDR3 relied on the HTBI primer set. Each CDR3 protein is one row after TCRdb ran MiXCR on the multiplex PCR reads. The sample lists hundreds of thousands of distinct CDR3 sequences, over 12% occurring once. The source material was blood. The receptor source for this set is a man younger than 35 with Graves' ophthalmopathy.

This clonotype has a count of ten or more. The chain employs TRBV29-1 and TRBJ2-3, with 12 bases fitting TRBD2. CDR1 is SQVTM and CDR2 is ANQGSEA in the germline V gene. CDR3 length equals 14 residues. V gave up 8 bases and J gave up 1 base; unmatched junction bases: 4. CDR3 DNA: TGCAGCCCAAGACTAGCGGGAGGCACAGATACGCAGTATTTT. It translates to CSPRLAGGTDTQYF.

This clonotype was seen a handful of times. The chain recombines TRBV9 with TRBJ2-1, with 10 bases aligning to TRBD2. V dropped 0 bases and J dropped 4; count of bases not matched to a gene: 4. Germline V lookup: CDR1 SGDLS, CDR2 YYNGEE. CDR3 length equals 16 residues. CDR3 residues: CASSVVGLATYNEQFF. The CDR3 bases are TGTGCCAGCAGCGTAGTGGGACTAGCGACATACAATGAGCAGTTCTTC.

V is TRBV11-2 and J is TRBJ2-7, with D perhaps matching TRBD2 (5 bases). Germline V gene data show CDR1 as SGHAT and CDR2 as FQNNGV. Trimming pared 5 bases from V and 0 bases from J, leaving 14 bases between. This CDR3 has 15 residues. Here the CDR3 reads CASSGGLESSYEQYF. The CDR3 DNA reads TGTGCCAGCAGCGGCGGACTGGAGAGCTCCTACGAGCAGTACTTC.

The CDR3 nucleotides read TGTGCCAGCAGCACGACTAGCGGAGCGGATACGCAGTATTTT. Protein product: CASSTTSGADTQYF. The gene calls are TRBV5-5 and TRBJ2-3; 9 bases are shared with TRBD2. CDR3 length: 14 residues. Germline CDR1 SGHKS, CDR2 YYEKEE (reference sequence). The V gene end was trimmed by 4 bases and the J gene end by 6 bases; junction bases not matched to a gene: 6.

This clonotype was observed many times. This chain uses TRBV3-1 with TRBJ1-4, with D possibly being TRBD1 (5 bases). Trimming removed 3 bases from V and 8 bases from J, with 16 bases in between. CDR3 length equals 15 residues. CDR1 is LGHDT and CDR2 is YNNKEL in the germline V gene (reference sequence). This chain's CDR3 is CASSQRGVGDEKLFF. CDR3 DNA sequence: TGTGCCAGCAGCCAGAGAGGAGTAGGGGACGAAAAACTGTTTTTT. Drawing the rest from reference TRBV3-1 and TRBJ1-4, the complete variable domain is DTAVSQTPKYLVTQMGNDKSIKCEQNLGHDTMYWYKQDSKKFLKIMFSYNNKELIINETVPNRFSPKSPDKAHLNLHINSLELGDSAVYFCASSQRGVGDEKLFFGSGTQLSVL.

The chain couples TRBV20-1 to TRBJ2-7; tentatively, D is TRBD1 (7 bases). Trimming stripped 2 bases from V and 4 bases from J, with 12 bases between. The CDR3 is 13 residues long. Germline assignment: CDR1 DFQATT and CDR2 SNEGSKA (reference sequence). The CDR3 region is CSARRQGGYEQYF. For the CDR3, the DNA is TGCAGTGCTAGAAGGCAGGGGGGATACGAGCAGTACTTC.

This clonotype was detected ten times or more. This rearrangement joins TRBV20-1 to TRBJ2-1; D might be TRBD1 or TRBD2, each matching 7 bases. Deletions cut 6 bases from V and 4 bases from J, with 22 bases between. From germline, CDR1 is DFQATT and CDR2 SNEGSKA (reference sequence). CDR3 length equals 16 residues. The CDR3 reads CSAPLGEGAGYNEQFF. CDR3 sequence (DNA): TGCAGTGCCCCTTTGGGGGAGGGGGCTGGGTACAATGAGCAGTTCTTC.

This CDR3 is CASSSPDTGELFF. The CDR3 nucleotides are TGTGCCAGCAGCTCTCCAGACACCGGGGAGCTGTTTTTT. The V and J genes are TRBV5-5 and TRBJ2-2; D is unresolved. Trimming cost V 3 bases and J 3 bases, with 6 bases left between them. The CDR3 has 13 residues. Germline loops: CDR1 SGHKS, CDR2 YYEKEE (reference sequence).

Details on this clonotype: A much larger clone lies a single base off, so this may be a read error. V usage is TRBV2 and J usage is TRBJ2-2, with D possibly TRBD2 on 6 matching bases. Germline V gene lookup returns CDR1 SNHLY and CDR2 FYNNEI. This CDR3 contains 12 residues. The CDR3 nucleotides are TGTGCCGGCAGTAGCGGCGCCGGGGAGCTGTTTTTT. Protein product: CAGSSGAGELFF.

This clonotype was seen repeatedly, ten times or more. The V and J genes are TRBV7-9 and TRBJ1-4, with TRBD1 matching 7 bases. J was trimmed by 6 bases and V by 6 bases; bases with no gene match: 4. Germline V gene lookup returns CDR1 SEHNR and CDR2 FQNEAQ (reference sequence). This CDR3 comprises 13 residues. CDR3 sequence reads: CASRKGTDEKLFF. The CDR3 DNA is TGTGCCAGCAGAAAAGGGACAGATGAAAAACTGTTTTTT.

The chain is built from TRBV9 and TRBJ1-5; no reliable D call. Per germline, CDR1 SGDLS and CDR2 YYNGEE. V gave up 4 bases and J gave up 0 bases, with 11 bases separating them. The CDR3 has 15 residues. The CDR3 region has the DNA TGTGCCAGCAGCCAAGGAGCAGCTAGCAATCAGCCCCAGCATTTT. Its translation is CASSQGAASNQPQHF.

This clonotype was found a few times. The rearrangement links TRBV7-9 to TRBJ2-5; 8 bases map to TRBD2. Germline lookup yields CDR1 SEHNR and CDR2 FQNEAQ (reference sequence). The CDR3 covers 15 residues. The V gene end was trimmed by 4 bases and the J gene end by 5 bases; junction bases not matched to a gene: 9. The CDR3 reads CASSSALAGRETQYF. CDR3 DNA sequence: TGTGCCAGCAGCTCAGCTTTAGCGGGACGCGAGACCCAGTACTTC.

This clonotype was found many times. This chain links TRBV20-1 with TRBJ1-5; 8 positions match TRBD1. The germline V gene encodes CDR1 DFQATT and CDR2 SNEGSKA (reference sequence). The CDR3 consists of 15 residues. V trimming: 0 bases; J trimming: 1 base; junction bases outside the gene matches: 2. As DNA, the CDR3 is TGCAGTGCTAGAGACAACAGGGGGAGCAATCAGCCCCAGCATTTT. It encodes CSARDNRGSNQPQHF.

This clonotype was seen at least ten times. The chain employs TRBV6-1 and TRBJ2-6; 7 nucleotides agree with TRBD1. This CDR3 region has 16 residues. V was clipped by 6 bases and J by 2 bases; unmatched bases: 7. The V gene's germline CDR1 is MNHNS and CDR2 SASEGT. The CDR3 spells CASRASDRAGANVLTF. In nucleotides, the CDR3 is TGTGCCAGCAGGGCCTCCGACAGGGCTGGGGCCAACGTCCTGACTTTC.

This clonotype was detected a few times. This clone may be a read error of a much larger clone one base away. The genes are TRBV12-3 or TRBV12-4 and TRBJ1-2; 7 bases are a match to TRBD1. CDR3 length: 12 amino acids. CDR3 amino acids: CAGRGGSYGYTF. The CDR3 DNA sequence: TGTGCCGGCAGGGGGGGCAGCTATGGCTACACCTTC.

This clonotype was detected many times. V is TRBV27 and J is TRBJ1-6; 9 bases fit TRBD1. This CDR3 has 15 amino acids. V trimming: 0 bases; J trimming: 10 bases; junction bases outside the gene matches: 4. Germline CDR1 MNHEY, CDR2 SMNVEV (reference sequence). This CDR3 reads CASSLSGTGLSPLHF. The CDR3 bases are TGTGCCAGCAGTTTATCGGGGACAGGGTTATCACCCCTCCACTTT.

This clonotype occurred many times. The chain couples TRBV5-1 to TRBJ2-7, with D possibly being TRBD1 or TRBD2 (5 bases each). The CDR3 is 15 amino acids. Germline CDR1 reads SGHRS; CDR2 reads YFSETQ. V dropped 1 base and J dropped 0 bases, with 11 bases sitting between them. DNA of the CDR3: TGCGCCAGCAGCTTGCGTCGTGGGGGCTCCTACGAGCAGTACTTC. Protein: CASSLRRGGSYEQYF.

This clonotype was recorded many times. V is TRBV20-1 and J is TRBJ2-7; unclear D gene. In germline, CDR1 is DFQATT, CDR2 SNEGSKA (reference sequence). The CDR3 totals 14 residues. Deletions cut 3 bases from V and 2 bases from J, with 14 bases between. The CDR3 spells CSASISRVPYEQYF. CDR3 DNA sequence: TGCAGTGCTAGTATTTCAAGGGTCCCCTACGAGCAGTACTTC.

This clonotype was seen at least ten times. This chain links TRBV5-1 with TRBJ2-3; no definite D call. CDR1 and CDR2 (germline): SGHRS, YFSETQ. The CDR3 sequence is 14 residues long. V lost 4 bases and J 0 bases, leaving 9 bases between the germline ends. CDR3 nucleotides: TGCGCCAGCAGCCCCGGACGGAGCACAGATACGCAGTATTTT. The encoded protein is CASSPGRSTDTQYF. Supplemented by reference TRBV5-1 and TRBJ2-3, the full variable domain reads KAGVTQTPRYLIKTRGQQVTLSCSPISGHRSVSWYQQTPGQGLQFLFEYFSETQRNKGNFPGRFSGRQFSNSRSEMNVSTLELGDSALYLCASSPGRSTDTQYFGPGTRLTVL.

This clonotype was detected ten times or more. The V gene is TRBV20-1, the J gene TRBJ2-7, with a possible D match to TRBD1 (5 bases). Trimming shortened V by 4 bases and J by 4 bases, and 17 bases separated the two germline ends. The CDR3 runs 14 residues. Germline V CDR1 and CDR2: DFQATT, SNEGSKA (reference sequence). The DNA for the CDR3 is TGCAGTGCTATAATTCTCAGGGCTAGGTACGAGCAGTACTTC. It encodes CSAIILRARYEQYF.

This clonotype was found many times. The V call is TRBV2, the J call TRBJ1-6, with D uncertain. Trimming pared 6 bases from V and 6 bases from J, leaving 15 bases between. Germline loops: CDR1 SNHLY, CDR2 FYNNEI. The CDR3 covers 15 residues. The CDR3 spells CASSLREGINSPLHF. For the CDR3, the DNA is TGTGCCAGCAGCTTGAGGGAGGGCATTAATTCACCCCTCCACTTT.

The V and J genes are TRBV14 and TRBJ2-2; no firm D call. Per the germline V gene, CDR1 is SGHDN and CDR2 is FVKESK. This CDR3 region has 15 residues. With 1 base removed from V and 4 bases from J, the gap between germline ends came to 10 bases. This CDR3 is CASSQGVLVTGELFF. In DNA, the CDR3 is TGTGCCAGCAGCCAAGGGGTCCTCGTCACCGGGGAGCTGTTTTTT.